This T cell receptor (beta chain) was observed in a study of blood T cell repertoires in COVID-19. Study background: Italy, Spain and the United States were the sources of the convalescent and acute COVID-19 samples. Sample material is recorded as cDNA or gDNA derived from T cells, B-cell-depleted T cells, or PBMCs.

In the original processing: Estimates of nucleated cell counts were drawn from the amplification of reference gene primers. Some clones are missing from TCRdb's copy, which holds only in-frame ones; the method was immunoSEQ multiplex PCR. The DNA gave D and trimming, while V, J and clone size come from that table. The table includes about 360,000 clones, approximately 86% detected once. Patients from Seattle were sampled longitudinally, starting during active infection. The CDR3 is 17 amino acids. J gave up 1 base and V 3 bases, and 4 bases lay outside the gene matches. Germline assignment: CDR1 LGHNA and CDR2 YSLEER.

This sequence joins TRBV4-3 and TRBJ2-1; TRBD2 matches at 12 bases. This clonotype was obtained from a woman aged 60 to 75 with COVID-19, enrolled during active disease. Sequenced: peripheral blood. CDR3 amino acids: CASSHLLAGGSYNEQFF. The CDR3 DNA sequence: TGCGCCAGCAGCCATCTACTAGCGGGGGGATCCTACAATGAGCAGTTCTTC.